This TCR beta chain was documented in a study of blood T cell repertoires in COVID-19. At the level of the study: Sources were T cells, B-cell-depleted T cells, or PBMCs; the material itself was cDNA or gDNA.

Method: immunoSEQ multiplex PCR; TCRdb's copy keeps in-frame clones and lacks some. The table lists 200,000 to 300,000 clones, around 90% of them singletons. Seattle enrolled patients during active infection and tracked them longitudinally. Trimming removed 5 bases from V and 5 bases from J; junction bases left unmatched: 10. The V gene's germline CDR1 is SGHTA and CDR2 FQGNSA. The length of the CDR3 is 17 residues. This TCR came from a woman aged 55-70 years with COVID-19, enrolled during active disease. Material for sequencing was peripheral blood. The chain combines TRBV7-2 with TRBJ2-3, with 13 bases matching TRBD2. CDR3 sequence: CASSPYGLAGAQDTQYF. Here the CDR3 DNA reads TGTGCCAGCAGCCCTTATGGACTAGCGGGAGCACAAGATACGCAGTATTTT.